This T cell receptor (beta chain) was sequenced in a study of beta chain features in type 1 diabetes. Expressed TCRB transcripts were sequenced after all isolated RNA was converted to cDNA. Assay used: immunoSEQ multiplex PCR; TCRdb lists only in-frame clones, some missing. The repertoire holds hundreds of thousands of clones, with 30% as singletons. Stem cell-like memory, regulatory, central memory and naive CD4+ cells were sorted via CD45RO/CCR7/CD25/CD127/CD95/CD27. All sorted populations exceeded 95% purity. This CDR3 region has 14 residues. Germline V gives CDR1 SQVTM, CDR2 ANQGSEA. Trimming left V 6 bases short and J 0 bases short, with 12 bases between.

This chain connects TRBV29-1 to TRBJ2-1, with D maybe TRBD2 (6 bases). The sequenced material came from naive CD4+ T cells from blood. The sequence was collected from a man younger than 35 in good health. The CDR3 protein is CSVRPGSSYNEQFF. Here the CDR3 DNA reads TGCAGCGTGAGACCCGGGAGCTCCTACAATGAGCAGTTCTTC.